The source of this T cell receptor (beta chain) is a study of T cell repertoires in cytomegalovirus infection. From the reads, TCRdb called clonotypes with MiXCR, one entry per CDR3 protein. The sample carries 550,000 to 700,000 distinct CDR3 sequences, around two fifths recorded once. This clonotype was detected once. The antigen is unknown. CDR1 MGHDK and CDR2 SYGVNS come from the germline V gene. V lost 4 bases to trimming and J lost 2 bases; unmatched junction nucleotides: 6. The CDR3 covers 15 residues. Specimen: cultured PBMCs, collected from culture after CMV antigen stimulation. V gene TRBV25-1 combines with J gene TRBJ2-7; TRBD2 aligns across 9 bases. The sequence was obtained from a human donor in good health (CMV status not recorded). Some clones in this sample may be carry-over from other donors' samples. The CDR3: CASSAWLAGTYEQYF. The CDR3 DNA reads TGTGCCAGCAGTGCTTGGCTAGCGGGAACCTACGAGCAGTACTTC.